The clone carrying this TCR beta chain appeared a few times. The antigen is not known. Mouse gene names apply. The time point: mouse harvest day 7 after allogeneic transplant. The graft held 10^6 splenic CD5+ T cells and 10^7 T-cell-depleted bone marrow cells. The data were obtained in a study of tissue T cells after allogeneic stem cell transplantation. Assay used: immunoSEQ multiplex PCR; TCRdb lists only in-frame clones, some missing. This table has 5,500 to 8,000 clones, roughly half appearing once. The study, taken as a whole, reports: Shared clones across patients were few; motif clustering revealed tissue-specific shared signatures. Which tissue TCRs were alloreactive or antigen-specific was not determined. Some clones might be persisting host cells.

The TCR originated in a female BALB/c mouse given C57BL/6 T cells with graft-versus-host disease after an allogeneic hematopoietic cell transplant. The specimen sequenced was lymph node tissue.

Partial CDR3 DNA: TGTGCCAGCAGCCAACTGGGGTCCTATGAACAGTAC. It translates to CASSQLGSYEQY. The full CDR3 reads CASSQLGSYEQYF. The chain links TRBV5 to TRBJ2-7; a possible D gene is TRBD2 (6 bases). The observed sequence ends 1 residue before the CDR3 terminus, with the missing tail filled in from the germline J gene. Between the trimmed V and J ends, which lost 2 bases and 1 base, there was a span of 6 bases. The germline CDR1 and CDR2 sequences are LGHNA and YNLKQL (reference sequence). This CDR3 comprises 13 residues.